The next 2 T cell receptor beta chains were all read from a single sample in a study of human T cells and chemical hapten exposure. MiXCR, run by TCRdb on the RACE reads, gives a single entry per CDR3 protein. The sample records around 74,000 distinct CDR3 sequences, 32% being singletons. Stated time point: patch test 1, 2 weeks after DPC sensitization. Treatment in this sample: therapeutic diphenylcyclopropenone sensitization with weekly scalp DPC. Specimen: whole blood, collected in connection with sensitization to the hapten diphenylcyclopropenone (DPC). The receptor set was obtained from a man aged 40-55 years with alopecia areata. Some clones in this sample may be carry-over from other donors' samples.

This clonotype turned up a few times. The chain carries TRBV2 and TRBJ1-4; 9 nucleotides match TRBD1. The CDR3 spans 15 residues. Germline trimming cut 4 bases from V and 2 bases from J; bases unmatched to any gene: 2. Germline V gives CDR1 SNHLY, CDR2 FYNNEI. CDR3 in amino acids: CASSAQGATNEKLFF. As DNA, the CDR3 is TGTGCCAGCAGTGCACAGGGGGCCACTAATGAAAAACTGTTTTTT. Full variable domain (outside the CDR3, taken from reference TRBV2 and TRBJ1-4): EPEVTQTPSHQVTQMGQEVILRCVPISNHLYFYWYRQILGQKVEFLVSFYNNEISEKSEIFDDQFSVERPDGSNFTLKIRSTKLEDSAMYFCASSAQGATNEKLFFGSGTQLSVL.

The J gene is TRBJ2-1, the V gene TRBV28, with D perhaps TRBD2 (6 bases). The CDR3 length is 17 residues. The germline V gene encodes CDR1 MDHEN and CDR2 SYDVKM. Between the trimmed V and J ends, which lost 5 bases and 4 bases, there was a span of 21 bases. CDR3 DNA: TGTGCCAGCAGTCCCCCGATGCGGGGACTTCGTTACAATGAGCAGTTCTTC. Protein sequence: CASSPPMRGLRYNEQFF.